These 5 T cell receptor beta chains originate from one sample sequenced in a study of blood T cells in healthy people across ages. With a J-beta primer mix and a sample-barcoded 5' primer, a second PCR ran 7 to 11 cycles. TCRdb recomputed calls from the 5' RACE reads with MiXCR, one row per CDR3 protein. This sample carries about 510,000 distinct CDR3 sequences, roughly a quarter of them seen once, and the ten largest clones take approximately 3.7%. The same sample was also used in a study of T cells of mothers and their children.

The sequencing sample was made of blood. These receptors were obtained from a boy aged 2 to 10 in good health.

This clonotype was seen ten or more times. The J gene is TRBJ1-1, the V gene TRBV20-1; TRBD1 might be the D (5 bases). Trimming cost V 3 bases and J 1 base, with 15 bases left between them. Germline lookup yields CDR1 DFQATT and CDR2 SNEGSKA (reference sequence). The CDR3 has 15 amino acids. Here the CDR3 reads CSASGAGLSNTEAFF. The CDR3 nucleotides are TGCAGTGCTAGTGGGGCGGGACTCTCGAACACTGAAGCTTTCTTT.

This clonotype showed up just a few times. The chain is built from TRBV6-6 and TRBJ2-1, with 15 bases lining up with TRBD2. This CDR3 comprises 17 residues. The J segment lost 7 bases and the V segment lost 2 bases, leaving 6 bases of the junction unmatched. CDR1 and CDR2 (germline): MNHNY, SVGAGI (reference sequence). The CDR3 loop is CASSYGLAGGPRNEQFF. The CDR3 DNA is TGTGCCAGCAGTTACGGACTAGCGGGAGGGCCAAGGAATGAGCAGTTCTTC.

CDR3 nucleotide sequence: TGTGCCAGCAGAGGGGGAGGCACAGATACGCAGTATTTT. Protein product: CASRGGGTDTQYF. The chain combines TRBV6-5 with TRBJ2-3, with a weak D call TRBD1 (6 bases). Deletions cut 6 bases from V and 1 base from J, with 8 bases between. CDR3 length: 13 amino acids. Per germline, CDR1 MNHEY and CDR2 SVGAGI.

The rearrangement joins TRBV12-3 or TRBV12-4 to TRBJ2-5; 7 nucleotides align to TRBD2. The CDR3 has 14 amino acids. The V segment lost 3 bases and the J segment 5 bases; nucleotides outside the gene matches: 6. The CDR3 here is CASSFREARETQYF. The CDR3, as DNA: TGTGCCAGCAGTTTCCGGGAGGCCAGGGAGACCCAGTACTTC.

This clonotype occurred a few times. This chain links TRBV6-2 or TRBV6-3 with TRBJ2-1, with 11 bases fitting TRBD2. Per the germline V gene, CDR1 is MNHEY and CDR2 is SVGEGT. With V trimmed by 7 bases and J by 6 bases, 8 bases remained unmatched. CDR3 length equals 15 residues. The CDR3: CASKIPGLAANEQFF. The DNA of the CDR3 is TGTGCCAGCAAAATCCCGGGACTAGCGGCCAATGAGCAGTTCTTC.